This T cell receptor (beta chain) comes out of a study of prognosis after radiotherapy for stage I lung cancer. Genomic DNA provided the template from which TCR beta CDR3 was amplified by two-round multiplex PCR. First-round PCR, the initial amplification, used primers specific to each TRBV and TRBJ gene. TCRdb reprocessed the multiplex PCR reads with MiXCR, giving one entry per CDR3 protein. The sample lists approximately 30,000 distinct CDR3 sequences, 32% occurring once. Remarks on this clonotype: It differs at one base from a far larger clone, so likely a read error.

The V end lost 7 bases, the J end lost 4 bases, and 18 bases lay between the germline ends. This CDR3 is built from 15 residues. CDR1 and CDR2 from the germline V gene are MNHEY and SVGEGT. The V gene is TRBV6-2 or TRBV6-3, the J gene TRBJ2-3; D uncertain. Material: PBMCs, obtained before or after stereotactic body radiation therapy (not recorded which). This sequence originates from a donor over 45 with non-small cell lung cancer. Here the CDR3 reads CASTQTAGYSDTQYF. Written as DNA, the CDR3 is TGTGCCAGCACCCAGACCGCTGGGTATTCAGATACGCAGTATTTT.